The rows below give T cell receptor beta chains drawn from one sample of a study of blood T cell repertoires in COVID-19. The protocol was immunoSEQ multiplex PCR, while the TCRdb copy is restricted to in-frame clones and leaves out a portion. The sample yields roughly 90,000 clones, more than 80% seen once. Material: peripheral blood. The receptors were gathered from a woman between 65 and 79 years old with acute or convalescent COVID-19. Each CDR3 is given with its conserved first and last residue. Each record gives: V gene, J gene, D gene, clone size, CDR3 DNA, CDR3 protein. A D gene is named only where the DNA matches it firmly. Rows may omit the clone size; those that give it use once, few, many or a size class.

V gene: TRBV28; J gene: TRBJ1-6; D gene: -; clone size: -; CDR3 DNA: TGTGCCAGCAGTTTGTTTACCATGAGCTCCTATAATTCACCCCTCCACTTT; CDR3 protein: CASSLFTMSSYNSPLHF
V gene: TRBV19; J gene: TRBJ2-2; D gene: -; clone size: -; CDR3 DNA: TGTGCCAGTAGTCCTAGGGGGGGACCACAGAACACCGGGGAGCTGTTTTTT; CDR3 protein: CASSPRGGPQNTGELFF
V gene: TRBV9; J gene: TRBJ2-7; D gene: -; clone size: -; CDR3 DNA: TGTGCCAGCAGCTCCACCGGGACTGACGCTTACGAGCAGTACTTC; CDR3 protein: CASSSTGTDAYEQYF
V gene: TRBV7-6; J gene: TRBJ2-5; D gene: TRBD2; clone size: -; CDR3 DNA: TGTGCCAGCAGCTTAAGCTTTGCGGGGGGGCTGGAGACCCAGTACTTC; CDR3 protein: CASSLSFAGGLETQYF
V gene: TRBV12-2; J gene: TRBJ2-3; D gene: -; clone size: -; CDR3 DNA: TGTGCAAGTCGCTTAGCCCGGGACTGTTCTCGCACAGATACGCAGTATTTT; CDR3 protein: CASRLARDCSRTDTQYF
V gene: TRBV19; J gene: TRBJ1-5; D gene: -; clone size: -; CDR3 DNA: TGTGCCAGTAGTGCAAGACATAATAGCAATCAGCCCCAGCATTTT; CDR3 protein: CASSARHNSNQPQHF
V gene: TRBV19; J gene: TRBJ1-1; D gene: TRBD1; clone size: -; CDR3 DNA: TGTGCCAGTAGTGGGGGACAGGGGGTGATGAACACTGAAGCTTTCTTT; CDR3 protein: CASSGGQGVMNTEAFF
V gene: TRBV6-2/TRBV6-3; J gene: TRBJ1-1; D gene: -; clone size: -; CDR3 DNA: TGTGCCAGCAGTTACCGACTTATGAACACTGAAGCTTTCTTT; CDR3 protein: CASSYRLMNTEAFF
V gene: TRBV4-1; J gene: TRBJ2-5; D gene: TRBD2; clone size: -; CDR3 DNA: TGCGCCAGCAGCGCTACTCCGGGACTAGAGGCCGGGACCCAGTACTTC; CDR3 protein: CASSATPGLEAGTQYF
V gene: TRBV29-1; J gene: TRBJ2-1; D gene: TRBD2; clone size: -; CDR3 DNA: TGCAGCGTCCTCCAGCGGGGCTCCTACAATGAGCAGTTCTTC; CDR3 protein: CSVLQRGSYNEQFF
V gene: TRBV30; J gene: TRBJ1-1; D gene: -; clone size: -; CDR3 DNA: TGTGCCTGGAGTAACGCTCGGACAACTATGGGTAACACTGAAGCTTTCTTT; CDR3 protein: CAWSNARTTMGNTEAFF
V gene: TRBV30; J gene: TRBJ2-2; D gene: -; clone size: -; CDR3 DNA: TGTGCCTCCGGACCCGAGGCGGGTTACGACACCGGGGAGCTGTTTTTT; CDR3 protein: CASGPEAGYDTGELFF
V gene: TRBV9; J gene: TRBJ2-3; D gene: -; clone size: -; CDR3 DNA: TGTGCCAGCAGTTATCAGGGGATAACAGATACGCAGTATTTT; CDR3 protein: CASSYQGITDTQYF
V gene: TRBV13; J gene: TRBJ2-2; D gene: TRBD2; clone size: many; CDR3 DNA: TGTGCCAGCAGCCCCTACTATTCTAGCGGAAACACCGGGGAGCTGTTTTTT; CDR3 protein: CASSPYYSSGNTGELFF
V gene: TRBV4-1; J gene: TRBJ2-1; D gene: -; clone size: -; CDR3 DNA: TGCGCCAGCAGCCGCCCTATGAGGGCAAATGAGCAGTTCTTC; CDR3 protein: CASSRPMRANEQFF
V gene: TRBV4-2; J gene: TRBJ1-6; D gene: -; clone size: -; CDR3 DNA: TGTGCCAGCAGCCAAGATGATAGAAATTCACCCCTCCACTTT; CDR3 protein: CASSQDDRNSPLHF
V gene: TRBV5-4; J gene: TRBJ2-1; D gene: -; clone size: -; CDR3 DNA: TGTGCCAGCAGCTTCGGCCTACTAGTACCAAATGAGCAGTTCTTC; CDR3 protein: CASSFGLLVPNEQFF
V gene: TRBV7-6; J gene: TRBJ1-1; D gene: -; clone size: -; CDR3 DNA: TGTGCCAGCAGCTTTGGGGGCGGGCTAAACACTGAAGCTTTCTTT; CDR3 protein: CASSFGGGLNTEAFF
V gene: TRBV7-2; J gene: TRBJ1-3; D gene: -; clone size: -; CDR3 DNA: TGTGCCAGCAGCCCGTCCCCAGGGTTCTCTGGAAACACCATATATTTT; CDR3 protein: CASSPSPGFSGNTIYF
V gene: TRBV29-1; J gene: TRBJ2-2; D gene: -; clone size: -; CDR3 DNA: TGCAGCGTTGGACAAACCACCACCGGGGAGCTGTTTTTT; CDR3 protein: CSVGQTTTGELFF
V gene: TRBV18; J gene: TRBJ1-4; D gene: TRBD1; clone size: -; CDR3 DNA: TGTGCCAGCTCACCGCCCACAGGGGACCGGGAAAAACTGTTTTTT; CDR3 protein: CASSPPTGDREKLFF
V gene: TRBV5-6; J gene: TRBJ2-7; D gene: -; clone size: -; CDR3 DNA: TGTGCCAGCAGTCGGAGCGCGAGCTACGAGCAGTACTTC; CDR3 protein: CASSRSASYEQYF
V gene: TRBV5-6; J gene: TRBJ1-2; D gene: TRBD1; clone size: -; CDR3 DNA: TGTGCCAGCAGCTTCACGCCCGGGACAGGGTCAGCCTACACCTTC; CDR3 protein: CASSFTPGTGSAYTF
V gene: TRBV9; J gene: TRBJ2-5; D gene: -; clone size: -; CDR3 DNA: TGTGCCAGCAGCGACAGCTTACAAGAGACCCAGTACTTC; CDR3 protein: CASSDSLQETQYF
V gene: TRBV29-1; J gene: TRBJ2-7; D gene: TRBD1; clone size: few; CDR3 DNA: TGCAGCACTCGACAGGGGGCGAGCGAGCAGTACTTC; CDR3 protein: CSTRQGASEQYF
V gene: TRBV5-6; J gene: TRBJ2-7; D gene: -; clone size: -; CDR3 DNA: TGTGCCAGCAGCTTGGCGGGGTCCTCCTACGAGCAGTACTTC; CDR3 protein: CASSLAGSSYEQYF
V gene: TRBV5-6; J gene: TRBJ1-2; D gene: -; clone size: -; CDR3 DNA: TGTGCCAGCAGCTTGGTAGCGGGGGGCGGCTACACCTTC; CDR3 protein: CASSLVAGGGYTF
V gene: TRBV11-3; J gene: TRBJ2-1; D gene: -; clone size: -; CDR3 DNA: TGTGCCAGCAGCTTAGAACCGACTTCCAATGAGCAGTTCTTC; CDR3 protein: CASSLEPTSNEQFF
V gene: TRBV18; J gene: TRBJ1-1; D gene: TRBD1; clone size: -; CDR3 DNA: TGTGCCAGCTCACCACAACAGGGGATCACTGAAGCTTTCTTT; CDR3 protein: CASSPQQGITEAFF
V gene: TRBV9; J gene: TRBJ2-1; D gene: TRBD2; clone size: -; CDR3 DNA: TGTGCCAGCAGCCCAGACCCCCGGGGGGTGGGCAATGAGCAGTTCTTC; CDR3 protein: CASSPDPRGVGNEQFF
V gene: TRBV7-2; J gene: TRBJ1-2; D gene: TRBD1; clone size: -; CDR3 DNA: TGTGCCAGCAGCTATCGGACAGGGGGTAACTATGGCTACACCTTC; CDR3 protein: CASSYRTGGNYGYTF
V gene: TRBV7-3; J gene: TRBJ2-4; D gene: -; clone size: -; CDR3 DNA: TGTGCCAGCAGCCCCACTAGCTCTGGGGCCAAAAACATTCAGTACTTC; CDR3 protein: CASSPTSSGAKNIQYF
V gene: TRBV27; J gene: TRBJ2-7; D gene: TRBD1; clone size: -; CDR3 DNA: TGTGCCAGCAGTCAAAGACAGGGCCCCTACGAGCAGTACTTC; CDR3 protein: CASSQRQGPYEQYF